The source of this T cell receptor (beta chain) is a study of CD8 T cells in seronegative destructive rheumatoid arthritis (dated by TCRdb to 2018 to 2020). A note on the overall study: Most of the eight CND-RA patients were receiving biological drugs at sampling. Peripheral CD8+ TCRbeta repertoires of CCP-negative destructive rheumatoid arthritis (CND-RA) patients were compared with newly diagnosed seropositive RA, seronegative RA and healthy controls. The seropositive RA, seronegative RA and healthy control comparison cohorts were taken from a previously published TCRbeta dataset and were not newly sequenced. The investigation overall reported the following: Without diagnostic samples, TCR repertoire differences may partly reflect poor disease control over the years rather than being present at onset. The study acknowledged the small size of the CND-RA cohort as a limitation. CND-RA repertoires showed more CMV-reactive and fewer influenza A-reactive CD8+ TCRbeta sequences than controls and other RA subtypes. With age adjusted for, CD8+ TCRbeta repertoires in CND-RA patients appeared less diverse and more clonal than repertoires in other RA subtypes. The authors read the apparently distinct set of enriched public clonotypes carried by CND-RA patients as support for a separate disease subset. Across the roughly 110,000 clonotypes tested, no public clonotype enrichment survived Benjamini-Hochberg correction.

Concerning this clone itself: The specificity of this receptor is unknown. No much larger clonotype is one base removed from it; base qualities were not supplied.

CND-RA patients tested negative on the clinical CCP2 antibody test, and even with active therapy their joint destruction kept progressing. Every CND-RA patient had failed conventional anti-rheumatic therapy and showed typical joint destruction in the wrists and ankles. Instead of being sampled at diagnosis, CND-RA patients were sampled after long disease histories, which in several cases spanned decades. Each patient provided approximately 45 millilitres of EDTA-anticoagulated peripheral blood. Peripheral blood mononuclear cells were isolated by Ficoll-Paque PLUS density gradient separation. AutoMACS magnetic bead positive selection was used to isolate CD8+ cells from fresh or cryopreserved PBMCs, and flow cytometry was used to check purity. Nucleospin Tissue or Tissue XS kits were used to extract genomic DNA, which was then quantified on a Qubit 2.0 fluorometer. Following the manufacturer's instructions, genomic DNA from CD8+ cells served as the input for TCRbeta sequencing. A genomics technology centre in Finland ran the TCRbeta sequencing, which was done with the immunoSEQ assay. On the study's bioinformatics: Clonotype tables from the immunoSEQ preprocessing pipeline were converted to VDJtools format, and non-productive clonotypes were removed. Samples below 10,000 reads were excluded and the rest subsampled to 10,000 reads; most of the eight CND-RA samples passed. Using the VDJtools CalcDiversityStats function on data subsampled to 10,000 reads, the Shannon-Wiener, Simpson and clonality indices were calculated. Non-singleton TCRbeta clonotypes were hard-matched, with no mismatches allowed, against VDJdb to infer antigen specificity. CDR3 sequences that differed by one amino acid (Hamming distance 1) were grouped together into clusters with potentially shared antigen targets. Public clonotypes were tested for group enrichment with one-sided Fisher's exact tests after resampling groups to six samples, repeated ten times. TCRdb holds this immuneACCESS table with in-frame rearrangements only. Some clones are missing; in checked studies, unresolved V genes explain under half, and the rest has no known cause. V, J and clone size were drawn from that table, and D and trimming were deduced from the DNA. This sample gives several thousand clones in total; approximately 72% of them show up just once. The ten largest make up roughly a third of the sample.

The germline V end is reduced by 4 bases and the J end by 11 bases; junction bases left unmatched: 10. From the cysteine up to the phenylalanine, the CDR3 has a length of 13 residues. This entry keeps only the CDR3 DNA: 39 bases, framed from base 1. Looking up the germline V gene (reference sequence) yields CDR1 SGHNT and CDR2 YYREEE. This receptor chain uses TRBV5-4 and TRBJ1-1; 8 bases in the junction line up with TRBD1. Sequenced input: CD8+ T cells from blood. This receptor was obtained from a woman in her fifties or sixties with seronegative destructive rheumatoid arthritis. The base sequence is TGTGCCAGCAGCAGCAGGGGGCTCTTGTATGCTTTCTTT. It translates to CASSSRGLLYAFF.